What follows are 2 T cell receptor beta chains derived from one specimen sequenced in a study of human T cells and chemical hapten exposure. TCRdb reanalysed the RACE reads using MiXCR and keeps one entry per CDR3 protein. The repertoire holds 11,000 to 15,000 distinct CDR3 sequences, about 15% seen once, with about 7.8% in the top ten. The sample's time point: patch test 1, 2 weeks after DPC sensitization. Treatment reported: therapeutic diphenylcyclopropenone sensitization with weekly scalp DPC. This specimen was whole blood, taken in connection with sensitization to the hapten diphenylcyclopropenone (DPC). Receptors originate from a woman aged 25 to 45 with alopecia areata. Some clones in this sample may be carry-over from other donors' samples.

By sample fraction, this clonotype is medium-sized (0.01 to 0.1%). At one boundary the junction diverges from the germline segment, which might be a read error. This chain joins TRBV20-1 and TRBJ1-5; possibly TRBD1 for D (5 bases). CDR3 length equals 12 residues. Per the germline V gene, CDR1 is DFQATT and CDR2 is SNEGSKA (reference sequence). The CDR3 DNA is TGCAGTGCTAAGGGGAGCACTCAGCCCCAGCATTTT. Encoded protein: CSAKGSTQPQHF.

This clonotype was counted many times. This chain connects TRBV11-1 to TRBJ2-3; no firm D call. The CDR3 spans 14 residues. CDR1 and CDR2 (germline): SGHAT, FQDESV (reference sequence). V dropped 1 base and J dropped 6 bases, with 11 bases sitting between them. The DNA for the CDR3 is TGTGCCAGCAGCTTAGTATCTTTGCTTGATACGCAGTATTTT. This translates into CASSLVSLLDTQYF.